This T cell receptor (beta chain) derives from a study of blood T cells in healthy people across ages. This clonotype was counted only a few times. The target antigen is unknown. A J-beta primer mix and a sample-barcoded 5' primer were used in a second PCR of about 7 to 12 cycles. TCRdb called the 5' RACE reads again in MiXCR, with one record for every CDR3 protein. Of approximately 940,000 distinct CDR3 sequences listed, about 48% are singletons. Study results and limitations: Age showed a roughly linear inverse relationship with TCR beta diversity per million T cells.

Germline CDR1 SGHRS, CDR2 YFSETQ. The CDR3 has 14 amino acids. The V end lost 2 bases, the J end lost 4 bases, and 11 bases lay between the germline ends. Sample: blood. The chain joins TRBV5-1 to TRBJ2-3; D may correspond to TRBD1 or TRBD2 (5 bases each). This TCR was sampled from a young man in good health. As DNA, the CDR3 is TGCGCCAGCAGCTTAGAAAGGGGAGCAGATACGCAGTATTTT. This gives the protein CASSLERGADTQYF. Looking up the rest from reference TRBV5-1 and TRBJ2-3 gives the full variable domain: KAGVTQTPRYLIKTRGQQVTLSCSPISGHRSVSWYQQTPGQGLQFLFEYFSETQRNKGNFPGRFSGRQFSNSRSEMNVSTLELGDSALYLCASSLERGADTQYFGPGTRLTVL.